A single sample is the source of the 3 T cell receptor beta chains below, sequenced in a study of blood T cell repertoires in COVID-19. Here immunoSEQ multiplex PCR was the method, and the copy in TCRdb shows in-frame clones only, minus some. The data show 200,000 to 300,000 clones, 65% to 90% seen once. The source material was peripheral blood. Receptor source: a middle-aged man who had recovered from COVID-19.

Of note for this clone: The same CDR3 can be traced to other DNA sequences in this sample. The rearrangement links TRBV27 to TRBJ2-3; 7 bases match TRBD1. Trimming at V came to 5 bases and at J to 2 bases, leaving 4 bases not matched to a gene. Looked up from germline, CDR1 is MNHEY and CDR2 is SMNVEV (reference sequence). The CDR3 is 14 residues long. The CDR3 coding sequence is TGTGCCAGCAGTCACAGGGGCCCCACAGATACGCAGTATTTT. Its translation: CASSHRGPTDTQYF.

The rearrangement links TRBV2 to TRBJ1-5; TRBD1 aligns across 7 bases. The trim removed 5 bases at V and 6 bases at J, leaving 10 bases unmatched. In germline, CDR1 is SNHLY, CDR2 FYNNEI. The CDR3 is made up of 15 amino acids. CDR3: CASSFDRAVGQPQHF. CDR3 DNA sequence: TGTGCCAGCAGTTTTGACAGGGCCGTTGGTCAGCCCCAGCATTTT. Using reference TRBV2 and TRBJ1-5 for the parts outside the CDR3, the full variable domain is EPEVTQTPSHQVTQMGQEVILRCVPISNHLYFYWYRQILGQKVEFLVSFYNNEISEKSEIFDDQFSVERPDGSNFTLKIRSTKLEDSAMYFCASSFDRAVGQPQHFGDGTRLSIL.

The V gene is TRBV18, the J gene TRBJ1-2; TRBD1 matches at 10 bases. There are 13 residues in the CDR3. V lost 4 bases to trimming and J lost 8 bases; unmatched junction nucleotides: 4. Germline V gene lookup returns CDR1 KGHSH and CDR2 LQKENI. The CDR3 nucleotides read TGTGCCAGCTCACACGGGACAGGGGAGGGCTACACCTTC. The encoded protein is CASSHGTGEGYTF.